The source of this T cell receptor beta chain is a study of Ad26.COV2.S vaccination and SARS-CoV-2 variants. Turning to this clone: Its target is not known. The same CDR3 arises from other DNA sequences in this sample as well.

Only in-frame clones appear in the TCRdb table, and some are missing; sequencing was by immunoSEQ multiplex PCR. In the table there are 350,000 to 500,000 clones, more than 80% of which are singletons. The treatment here: 15 to 20 received Ad26.COV2.S at low or high dose, single or two shots; 5 received placebo; per-sample allocation not given. At day 63 after the first vaccine or placebo injection, samples were drawn. Overall study findings and caveats: In vaccinated individuals, spike-specific CD8+ and CD4+ T cell responses reportedly displayed substantial breadth.

CDR1 is KGHSH and CDR2 is LQKENI in the germline V gene. Trimming left V 0 bases short and J 4 bases short, with 5 bases between. The CDR3 has 13 amino acids. The sequences come from peripheral blood, collected in a trial of Ad26.COV2.S vaccine versus placebo. This clonotype was obtained from a person between 18 and 59 years old who received the Ad26.COV2.S COVID-19 vaccine or a placebo. The chain carries TRBV18 and TRBJ2-3, with D maybe TRBD2 (5 bases). This CDR3 is CASSPPSADTQYF. CDR3 DNA: TGTGCCAGCTCACCACCTAGCGCAGATACGCAGTATTTT. The entire variable domain, with the rest obtained from reference TRBV18 and TRBJ2-3, is as follows: NAGVMQNPRHLVRRRGQEARLRCSPMKGHSHVYWYRQLPEEGLKFMVYLQKENIIDESGMPKERFSAEFPKEGPSILRIQQVVRGDSAAYFCASSPPSADTQYFGPGTRLTVL.